One sample yielded the 30 T cell receptor beta chains listed below, sequenced in a study of T cell repertoires in cytomegalovirus infection. TCRdb re-analysed the reads in MiXCR, keeping a single row per CDR3 protein. The sample holds 310,000 or so distinct CDR3 sequences, about a sixth seen once. The sequenced sample was PBMCs. Receptors were obtained from a human donor in good health (CMV status not recorded). Some clones in this sample may be carry-over from other donors' samples.

The table lists this clonotype with a few counts. In DNA, the CDR3 is TGTGCCAGCAGCCCCCCGGGACTGGAATACGAGCAGTACTTC. Translating it yields CASSPPGLEYEQYF. The J gene is TRBJ2-7, the V gene TRBV7-3; tentatively, D is TRBD2 (6 bases). The germline V gene encodes CDR1 SGHTA and CDR2 FQGTGA. Deletions cut 5 bases from V and 4 bases from J, with 15 bases between. CDR3 length equals 14 residues.

Points on this clonotype: A read error is possible here, since a much larger clone lies one base away. The rearrangement joins TRBV5-3 to TRBJ2-1; 7 bases agree with TRBD1. TRBV5-3 is an open reading frame, and its role is uncertain. Trimming at V came to 8 bases and at J to 5 bases, leaving 7 bases not matched to a gene. CDR3 length equals 13 residues. The CDR3 region has the DNA TGTGCCAGCAGCACCGACAGGGACAATGAGCAGTTCTTC. Protein product: CASSTDRDNEQFF.

V is TRBV18 and J is TRBJ2-3; maybe TRBD2 (6 bases). The germline V gene has CDR1 KGHSH and CDR2 LQKENI. V lost 0 bases, J lost 5 bases, and 9 bases lay in between. The CDR3 extends over 14 amino acids. The CDR3, as DNA: TGTGCCAGCTCACCACCGGGAGGTGGAGATACGCAGTATTTT. Protein product: CASSPPGGGDTQYF. Using reference TRBV18 and TRBJ2-3 for the parts outside the CDR3, the full variable domain is NAGVMQNPRHLVRRRGQEARLRCSPMKGHSHVYWYRQLPEEGLKFMVYLQKENIIDESGMPKERFSAEFPKEGPSILRIQQVVRGDSAAYFCASSPPGGGDTQYFGPGTRLTVL.

This clonotype came up many times. J is TRBJ2-3 and V is TRBV7-6; D unclear. Germline CDR1 SGHVS, CDR2 FNYEAQ. The CDR3 consists of 15 residues. V shed 1 base and J shed 4 bases, with 12 bases lying between them. This chain's CDR3 is CASSLEATRADTQYF. The DNA for the CDR3 is TGTGCCAGCAGCTTAGAGGCCACTCGAGCAGATACGCAGTATTTT.

Ten or more counts support this clonotype. The chain couples TRBV12-3 or TRBV12-4 to TRBJ2-4; D is uncertain. V shed 5 bases and J shed 11 bases, with 10 bases lying between them. CDR3 size: 11 residues. Here the CDR3 DNA reads TGTGCCAGCAGTCTTACATGGGTTCAGTACTTC. Protein sequence: CASSLTWVQYF.

This clonotype was counted between two and nine times. The chain has TRBV29-1 and TRBJ2-1; 7 bases align to TRBD2. The CDR3 covers 13 residues. In germline, CDR1 is SQVTM, CDR2 ANQGSEA. Trimming cost V 3 bases and J 10 bases; bases outside gene matches: 9. CDR3 region: CSVDREGVGEQFF. CDR3 bases: TGCAGCGTTGACAGGGAGGGTGTGGGAGAGCAGTTCTTC.

The rearrangement links TRBV20-1 to TRBJ1-2; tentatively, D is TRBD1 (5 bases). Germline V gene lookup returns CDR1 DFQATT and CDR2 SNEGSKA (reference sequence). The CDR3 runs to 11 residues. The V gene lost 3 bases and the J gene lost 8 bases, with 10 bases spanning the gap. The CDR3 coding sequence is TGCAGTGCTAGGACTCGACAGGGCTACACCTTC. Translating gives CSARTRQGYTF.

This clonotype has more than one count but fewer than ten. This chain joins TRBV28 and TRBJ1-1; TRBD1 agrees at 7 bases. The length of the CDR3 is 13 residues. The germline gives CDR1 MDHEN, CDR2 SYDVKM. V gave up 6 bases and J gave up 4 bases; unmatched junction bases: 5. DNA for the CDR3: TGTGCCAGCAGCCGGGACAGCATCACTGAAGCTTTCTTT. It encodes CASSRDSITEAFF.

This clonotype was observed once. The gene calls are TRBV27 and TRBJ2-7, with D unresolved. Germline assignment: CDR1 MNHEY and CDR2 SMNVEV (reference sequence). The CDR3 is 18 amino acids. V was pared by 2 bases and J by 2 bases, with 22 bases between. In DNA, the CDR3 is TGTGCCAGCAGTTTAATCTACAGTGGGCCGGCCAAGGCCTACGAGCAGTACTTC. Its translation is CASSLIYSGPAKAYEQYF.

This chain links TRBV20-1 with TRBJ1-3; D is undetermined. The CDR3 covers 14 residues. Trimming stripped 6 bases from V and 0 bases from J, with 12 bases between. Looked up from germline, CDR1 is DFQATT and CDR2 is SNEGSKA (reference sequence). CDR3 loop: CSATSRGSGNTIYF. Written as DNA, the CDR3 is TGCAGTGCGACGTCCCGGGGCTCTGGAAACACCATATATTTT.

This clonotype was seen more than once but under ten times. The V call is TRBV28, the J call TRBJ2-1, with 11 positions matching TRBD2. Losses at the gene ends were 6 bases for V and 4 bases for J; bases not matched to a gene: 5. The CDR3 is made up of 15 amino acids. Germline CDR1 is MDHEN and CDR2 is SYDVKM. CDR3 coding DNA: TGTGCCAGCAGGGTGGGGACTAGCGGTTACAATGAGCAGTTCTTC. The encoded protein is CASRVGTSGYNEQFF.

The chain joins TRBV20-1 to TRBJ1-5, with D tentatively TRBD1 (6 bases). The CDR3 is 14 residues long. V was shortened by 0 bases and J by 1 base, with 7 bases between the two germline ends. In germline, CDR1 is DFQATT, CDR2 SNEGSKA (reference sequence). The CDR3 DNA is TGCAGTGCTAGAGAAGGGGGGAGCAATCAGCCCCAGCATTTT. It yields the protein CSAREGGSNQPQHF.

This clonotype was counted between two and nine times. The chain joins TRBV19 to TRBJ2-4; 7 positions agree with TRBD1. This CDR3 has 14 amino acids. Germline V lookup: CDR1 LNHDA, CDR2 SQIVND (reference sequence). V was clipped by 4 bases and J by 4 bases; unmatched bases: 4. The CDR3 nucleotides are TGTGCCAGTAGTAGCGACAGGGCGAAAAACATTCAGTACTTC. Amino acids: CASSSDRAKNIQYF.

The rearrangement links TRBV2 to TRBJ1-1; D possibly corresponds to TRBD1 (5 bases). The CDR3 has 15 residues. From germline, CDR1 is SNHLY and CDR2 FYNNEI. Trimming took 5 bases from V and 2 from J, leaving 15 bases between them. CDR3 loop: CASSNPRGPNTEAFF. CDR3 coding DNA: TGTGCCAGCAGTAACCCAAGGGGACCTAACACTGAAGCTTTCTTT.

The chain links TRBV6-5 to TRBJ2-3; D is unclear. V gave up 3 bases and J gave up 0 bases, with 7 bases separating them. In germline, CDR1 is MNHEY, CDR2 SVGAGI. This CDR3 contains 14 residues. CDR3 in DNA: TGTGCCAGCAGTTATAGAAGGAGCACAGATACGCAGTATTTT. This encodes CASSYRRSTDTQYF.

The CDR3 nucleotides read TGTGCCAGCAGGCTTAGCGGGGTCCGGCACGGGGGGGAGCTGTTTTTT. Translated, it gives CASRLSGVRHGGELFF. The rearrangement uses TRBV12-3 or TRBV12-4 and TRBJ2-2, with 8 bases lining up with TRBD2. The CDR3 has 16 amino acids. V shed 6 bases and J 8 bases; nucleotides not matched to a gene: 14.

The chain uses TRBV20-1 and TRBJ2-5, with D possibly being TRBD2 (5 bases). Germline lookup yields CDR1 DFQATT and CDR2 SNEGSKA (reference sequence). Trimming shortened V by 4 bases and J by 6 bases, and 21 bases separated the two germline ends. The CDR3 covers 15 residues. The CDR3 sequence: CSATKNPGFGQTQYF. Here the CDR3 DNA reads TGCAGTGCTACGAAGAACCCGGGATTCGGACAGACCCAGTACTTC.

The chain employs TRBV13 and TRBJ2-7; 8 bases line up with TRBD2. Germline assignment: CDR1 PRHDT and CDR2 FYEKMQ (reference sequence). J was trimmed by 0 bases and V by 5 bases; bases with no gene match: 6. This CDR3 comprises 15 residues. CDR3 protein: CASSDTGTSSYEQYF. CDR3 nucleotide sequence: TGTGCCAGCAGCGACACGGGGACTAGCTCCTACGAGCAGTACTTC. The whole variable domain, remainder taken from reference TRBV13 and TRBJ2-7, is AAGVIQSPRHLIKEKRETATLKCYPIPRHDTVYWYQQGPGQDPQFLISFYEKMQSDKGSIPDRFSAQQFSDYHSELNMSSLELGDSALYFCASSDTGTSSYEQYFGPGTRLTVT.

The table lists this clonotype with a few counts. The chain is built from TRBV7-6 and TRBJ2-3; 11 positions match TRBD1. The V segment lost 1 base and the J segment 14 bases; nucleotides outside the gene matches: 8. The CDR3 runs to 14 residues. Germline V gives CDR1 SGHVS, CDR2 FNYEAQ. This CDR3 reads CASSLELRTGGMYF. Written as DNA, the CDR3 is TGTGCCAGCAGCTTAGAGTTGAGGACAGGGGGCATGTATTTT.

J is TRBJ2-3 and V is TRBV29-1; unclear D gene. The V end was cut by 4 bases, the J end by 1 base, with 6 bases between. The CDR3 sequence is 12 residues long. Germline V gene sequence: CDR1 SQVTM, CDR2 ANQGSEA. The chain's CDR3 is CSVGKGTDTQYF. In nucleotides, the CDR3 is TGCAGCGTTGGAAAGGGCACAGATACGCAGTATTTT.

Concerning this clonotype itself: A read error may produce the germline difference seen at one junction end. V usage is TRBV12-3 or TRBV12-4 and J usage is TRBJ2-7; D not certain. CDR3 length: 16 amino acids. The DNA for the CDR3 is TGTGCCAGCAGTTTAGAGGAAAAAGGCAACTCCTACGAGCAATACTTC. Protein: CASSLEEKGNSYEQYF.

This clonotype was observed a handful of times. The rearrangement uses TRBV7-2 and TRBJ2-5; 7 positions match TRBD1. Losses at the gene ends were 5 bases for V and 2 bases for J; bases not matched to a gene: 5. The CDR3 loop spans 14 amino acids. Germline V CDR1 and CDR2: SGHTA, FQGNSA. CDR3 bases: TGTGCCAGCAGCGTGGGACAGTTTCAAGAGACCCAGTACTTC. It is translated as CASSVGQFQETQYF.

This clonotype came up many times. The V and J genes are TRBV7-2 and TRBJ2-7; D unclear. V was clipped by 6 bases and J by 0 bases, with 12 bases between them. Germline CDR1 reads SGHTA; CDR2 reads FQGNSA. The CDR3 is 14 amino acids. CDR3 sequence (DNA): TGTGCCAGCAGGTTGTTTGGCGACTCCTACGAGCAGTACTTC. Translation gives CASRLFGDSYEQYF.

This chain links TRBV7-9 with TRBJ1-1; D is undetermined. CDR1 and CDR2 (germline): SEHNR, FQNEAQ (reference sequence). Trimming took off 5 bases at V and 0 bases at J, with 13 bases between the two ends. The CDR3 has 15 amino acids. The DNA for the CDR3 is TGTGCCAGCAGCCCCAAAAGGAGGGTGAACACTGAAGCTTTCTTT. Its translation: CASSPKRRVNTEAFF.

The chain links TRBV6-1 to TRBJ1-2; 9 bases align to TRBD1. The V gene's germline CDR1 is MNHNS and CDR2 SASEGT. The trim removed 6 bases at V and 4 bases at J, leaving 9 bases unmatched. The length of the CDR3 is 15 residues. Here the CDR3 DNA reads TGTGCCAGCAGACCCCCGGGACAGGGCCTCTATGGCTACACCTTC. This codes for CASRPPGQGLYGYTF.

This chain joins TRBV4-3 and TRBJ1-4; D is unresolved. Germline V gene lookup returns CDR1 LGHNA and CDR2 YSLEER. Trimming pared 2 bases from V and 8 bases from J, leaving 12 bases between. This CDR3 is 14 amino acids long. CDR3 amino acids: CASSQQPGREKLFF. DNA of the CDR3: TGCGCCAGCAGCCAACAGCCGGGTCGAGAAAAACTGTTTTTT.

This clonotype has a handful of counts. The chain links TRBV20-1 to TRBJ1-2; D gene ambiguous. The CDR3 runs 12 residues. The V end lost 7 bases, the J end lost 2 bases, and 11 bases lay between the germline ends. Germline-derived CDR1 and CDR2 are DFQATT and SNEGSKA (reference sequence). In nucleotides, the CDR3 is TGCAGTGTACGGCTTGGGAACTATGGCTACACCTTC. It translates to CSVRLGNYGYTF.

This clonotype was observed many times. This chain connects TRBV7-2 to TRBJ2-1; TRBD1 matches 9 bases. Per germline, CDR1 SGHTA and CDR2 FQGNSA. This CDR3 region has 15 residues. V was clipped by 3 bases and J by 5 bases; unmatched bases: 5. CDR3 protein: CASSFVGDRDNEQFF. In DNA form, the CDR3 reads TGTGCCAGCAGCTTCGTTGGGGACAGGGACAATGAGCAGTTCTTC.

This clonotype was counted only a few times. The CDR3 nucleotides read TGTGCCAGCAGTTTATCGGGGACAGGCGGACTACCGGCCCAGTACTTC. Translating gives CASSLSGTGGLPAQYF. The chain combines TRBV27 with TRBJ2-5; 8 nucleotides agree with TRBD1. Trimming cost V 0 bases and J 9 bases; bases outside gene matches: 12. Germline V gene data show CDR1 as MNHEY and CDR2 as SMNVEV (reference sequence). The CDR3 runs to 16 residues.

This clonotype has just a few counts. The rearrangement links TRBV7-6 to TRBJ1-1; 8 bases match TRBD1. CDR3 size: 15 residues. Germline V gene data show CDR1 as SGHVS and CDR2 as FNYEAQ. V gave up 5 bases and J gave up 6 bases; unmatched junction bases: 11. CDR3 loop: CASSPHNTGGSEAFF. The CDR3, as DNA: TGTGCCAGCAGCCCTCATAACACAGGGGGATCTGAAGCTTTCTTT.